This T cell receptor (beta chain) was recorded in a study of OX40 agonist ivuxolimab in advanced cancers. Context from the whole study: Ivuxolimab was a fully human IgG2 agonistic monoclonal antibody targeting the costimulatory receptor OX40 (CD134). Intravenous ivuxolimab was administered to patients every 2 weeks at six dose levels: 0.01, 0.1, 0.3, 1.5, 3 and 10 mg/kg. Of the roughly 54 dose-escalation patients, hepatocellular carcinoma was present in roughly 19, melanoma in roughly 15, renal cell carcinoma in 9 and head and neck cancer in 9. A male proportion of 82.7% and a mean age of approximately 61 years, ranging from about 20 to 79, were recorded for the dose-escalation cohort. Prior anti-PD-1, anti-PD-L1 or anti-CTLA-4 therapy was permitted, and checkpoint inhibitors had been received by less than 45% of dose-escalation patients. Three dose-escalation patients achieved partial responses, one with hepatocellular carcinoma and two with cutaneous melanoma. The point of sequencing TCRbeta in the periphery was to test whether ivuxolimab changed TCR sequence diversity and drove clonal T-cell expansion. The paper covers the monotherapy dose-escalation part of the phase I ivuxolimab trial, which included N of about 51 patients. General findings and caveats noted by the study authors: Clonal expansion of both CD4+ and CD8+ blood T cells was observed from baseline to week 6 at doses 0.1 to 3.0 mg/kg. On average, CD8+ T cells showed more expanded clones than CD4+ T cells after ivuxolimab. Low levels of normalized T-cell clonal expansion were also seen in some patients who did not respond. The antigen specificity of the peripheral T cells that underwent clonal expansion was not determined. Partial responders in the 0.1-3.0 mg/kg groups had among the lowest normalized peripheral clonal expansion, especially among CD8+ T cells.

At the junction V is shortened by 6 bases and J by 0 bases, with 8 bases in between. Taken from cysteine to phenylalanine, the CDR3 has 13 residues. Left in the record is the CDR3 DNA by itself, 39 bases read in frame from the first base. The germline V gene sets CDR1 to MDHEN and CDR2 to SYDVKM. Patients with a history of autoimmune disease or receiving systemic immunosuppression were excluded from the trial. Peripheral blood for TCR sequencing was collected from all dose cohorts at baseline, on cycle 4 day 1, and on cycle 7 day 1. Samples were obtained from an open-label, multicenter, first-in-human phase I dose-escalation trial of ivuxolimab. Adults with locally advanced or metastatic melanoma, renal cell, hepatocellular, or head and neck squamous cell carcinoma were enrolled in the trial. Before TCR sequencing, CD4+ T cells and CD8+ T cells from peripheral blood were sorted into separate populations.

To sequence the TCRbeta CDR3 region, genomic DNA was isolated from the sorted cells. The immunoSEQ Assay was used to sequence the TCRbeta CDR3 regions. This is the immuneACCESS table as TCRdb keeps it, with only in-frame sequences that have V and J called. A part of the clones is gone; compared with another copy, unresolved V genes explain less than half, and the rest is unexplained. Present in this sample are 90,000 or so clones, about 90% of which were seen just once. The ten largest clones add up to under 9.5% of the sample. This clone occurred a few times. The antigen this receptor binds is unknown. Base qualities are not recorded, but no much larger clone differs from it by a single base.

The receptor was derived from an adult with an advanced solid tumor such as melanoma, head and neck, liver or kidney cancer. The sequences come from CD4+ or CD8+ T cells sorted from blood, collected in a trial of the OX40 agonist ivuxolimab. The V and J segments used are TRBV28 and TRBJ1-1; the D gene is not confidently resolved. The nucleotide sequence is TGTGCCAGCAGAAGATTCATGAACACTGAAGCTTTCTTT. Its translation is CASRRFMNTEAFF.